The source of this TCR beta chain is a study of cytomegalovirus exposure and HLA in healthy donors. In the PCR, 60 Vbeta and 13 Jbeta primers were used. Repertoires were generated with immunoSEQ multiplex PCR, while TCRdb's copy carries only in-frame clones and drops some. Of about 110,000 clones listed, 76% were seen once; the top ten hold 7.7%. The CDR3 covers 12 residues. Germline CDR1 is SQVTM and CDR2 is ANQGSEA. Trimming took 4 bases from V and 3 from J, leaving 10 bases between them. These donors counted as nominally healthy when sampled, but unrecorded immune exposures were likely. The genes are TRBV29-1 and TRBJ2-7; D not certain. The sample was PBMCs. The sequence was obtained from a woman aged 45 to 65 in good health and CMV-seropositive. For the CDR3, the DNA is TGCAGCGTTGCCGGAGCCCACTACGAGCAGTACTTC. This gives the protein CSVAGAHYEQYF.